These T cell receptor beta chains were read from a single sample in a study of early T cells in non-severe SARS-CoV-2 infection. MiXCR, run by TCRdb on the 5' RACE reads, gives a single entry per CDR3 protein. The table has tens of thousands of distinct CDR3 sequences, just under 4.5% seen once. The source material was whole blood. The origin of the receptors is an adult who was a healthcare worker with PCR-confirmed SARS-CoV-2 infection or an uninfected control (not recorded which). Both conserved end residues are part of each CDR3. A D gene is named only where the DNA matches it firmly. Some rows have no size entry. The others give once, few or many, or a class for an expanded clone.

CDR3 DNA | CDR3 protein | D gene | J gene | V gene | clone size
TGTGCCAGCAGTTTAACGTGGCGGACAGCTAACTATGGCTACACCTTC | CASSLTWRTANYGYTF | - | TRBJ1-2 | TRBV27 | many
TGTGCCATTACTGACAGTGGGGCACAGAACACCGGGGAGCTGTTTTTT | CAITDSGAQNTGELFF | - | TRBJ2-2 | TRBV10-3 | -
TGCAGCGGCACACAGGGGGCAAATACCGGGGAGCTGTTTTTT | CSGTQGANTGELFF | TRBD1 | TRBJ2-2 | TRBV29-1 | few
TGTGCCAGCAGCCACAGGGGCGGGTATGGCTACACCTTC | CASSHRGGYGYTF | TRBD1 | TRBJ1-2 | TRBV7-9 | -
TGTGCCAGCAGCTCCTCGGACAGGTTCTCCTACGAGCAGTACTTC | CASSSSDRFSYEQYF | TRBD1 | TRBJ2-7 | TRBV7-9 | many
TGTGCCACCAGCAGAGATCTCGTCGACGGGATACACAATGAGCAGTTCTTC | CATSRDLVDGIHNEQFF | - | TRBJ2-1 | TRBV15 | few
TGTGCCAGCAGCTTATTCGTGGATGAGCAGTTCTTC | CASSLFVDEQFF | - | TRBJ2-1 | TRBV7-9 | many
TGCAGTGCTAGAGTTGCGGGAGGGGTAGAGACCCAGTACTTC | CSARVAGGVETQYF | TRBD2 | TRBJ2-5 | TRBV20-1 | many
TGTTCCTCAAGGGGCCAGGTCCTCAATGAGCAGTTCTTC | CSSRGQVLNEQFF | - | TRBJ2-1 | TRBV6-2/TRBV6-3 | many
TGTGCCAGCAGTTCCACTAGCGGGGGTCTCTCCTACGAGCAGTACTTC | CASSSTSGGLSYEQYF | TRBD2 | TRBJ2-7 | TRBV27 | many
TGCAGTGCTAGCGTCGGGGGGCGGTTTTCTGGAAACACCATATATTTT | CSASVGGRFSGNTIYF | - | TRBJ1-3 | TRBV20-1 | few
TGTGCCAGCAGCCCCGAGGACAATGAGCAGTTCTTC | CASSPEDNEQFF | - | TRBJ2-1 | TRBV5-8 | -
TGTGCCAGCAGCTTAGGGTCGTCAATGGCGGACACCGGGGAGCTGTTTTTT | CASSLGSSMADTGELFF | - | TRBJ2-2 | TRBV7-2 | few
TGTGCCAGCAGTTCGGACACCACCTATGGCTACACCTTC | CASSSDTTYGYTF | - | TRBJ1-2 | TRBV12-3/TRBV12-4 | many
TGTGCCAGCAGCTTCGAGTTAGCGGGACCCTATGGCTACACCTTC | CASSFELAGPYGYTF | - | TRBJ1-2 | TRBV11-2 | many
TGTGCCAGCAGGAAGAACACTGAAGCTTTCTTT | CASRKNTEAFF | - | TRBJ1-1 | TRBV6-1 | many
TGTGCCAGTAGTATGGGACTAGCGTCCAATGAGCAGTTCTTC | CASSMGLASNEQFF | TRBD2 | TRBJ2-1 | TRBV19 | once
TGTGCCAGCAGCCGCGGACTAGCGGAGCCCGCCGGCACAGATACGCAGTATTTT | CASSRGLAEPAGTDTQYF | TRBD2 | TRBJ2-3 | TRBV7-9 | many
TGCGCCAGCAGCCAAGGGCTAGCGGGAGGGAAGGCCAAAAACATTCAGTACTTC | CASSQGLAGGKAKNIQYF | TRBD2 | TRBJ2-4 | TRBV4-1 | many
TGTGCCAGCAGTCCAGTCTTCCGACGGGGCTCCTACGAGCAGTACTTC | CASSPVFRRGSYEQYF | - | TRBJ2-7 | TRBV6-2/TRBV6-3 | many
TGCAGTGTCGCCAGCCCTGGGACAGGGGGAGAGACCCAGTACTTC | CSVASPGTGGETQYF | TRBD1 | TRBJ2-5 | TRBV20-1 | -
TGCAGCGTTGGGTCCCTAGCGGGATACAATGAGCAGTTCTTC | CSVGSLAGYNEQFF | TRBD2 | TRBJ2-1 | TRBV29-1 | many
TGCGCCAGCAATCCCGGGCGGGGGCGAGCCTACGAGCAGTACTTC | CASNPGRGRAYEQYF | - | TRBJ2-7 | TRBV10-2 | many
TGTGCCAGCAGGGGTACACTCGTCACCGGGGAGCTGTTTTTT | CASRGTLVTGELFF | - | TRBJ2-2 | TRBV6-2/TRBV6-3 | few
TGTGCCATCAACCCCGGGACAGGGCTTAACAATGAGCAGTTCTTC | CAINPGTGLNNEQFF | TRBD1 | TRBJ2-1 | TRBV10-3 | many
TGTGCCAGCAGTGAAGGGGGAACTAATGAAAAACTGTTTTTT | CASSEGGTNEKLFF | - | TRBJ1-4 | TRBV6-1 | many
TGTGCCAGCAGCCCGGGGCAGGGTGTTGAAGCTTTCTTT | CASSPGQGVEAFF | - | TRBJ1-1 | TRBV5-5 | -
TGTGCCAGCAGCTCCACCACCGGGACGGCGTATGGCTACACCTTC | CASSSTTGTAYGYTF | - | TRBJ1-2 | TRBV7-8 | few
TGTGCCAGCAGCTTTACAGGGGATCAGCCCCAGCATTTT | CASSFTGDQPQHF | TRBD1 | TRBJ1-5 | TRBV6-5 | many
TGCAGTGCTACAAAGCCGGGACTAGCGGGACTCTACAATGAGCAGTTCTTC | CSATKPGLAGLYNEQFF | TRBD2 | TRBJ2-1 | TRBV20-1 | many
TGCAGTGCTAGAGCGGGACTAAGCGGGCCCAGGGCCCACCGTCCCTTCTACAATGAGCAGTTCTTC | CSARAGLSGPRAHRPFYNEQFF | TRBD2 | TRBJ2-1 | TRBV20-1 | -
TGCAGTGCTAGAGGGACTAGCGGGAGTTTCCTCTACGAGCAGTACTTC | CSARGTSGSFLYEQYF | TRBD2 | TRBJ2-7 | TRBV20-1 | few
TGTGCCAGCAGCTTAGACAGGGTGTTCACTGAAGCTTTCTTT | CASSLDRVFTEAFF | - | TRBJ1-1 | TRBV7-2 | many
TGCAGCGTTGCTGGGACTACCTACGAGCAGTACTTC | CSVAGTTYEQYF | TRBD2 | TRBJ2-7 | TRBV29-1 | -
TGTGCCAGCAGTTCGGGACGGCGGACGCCCCAGCATTTT | CASSSGRRTPQHF | - | TRBJ1-5 | TRBV28 | many
TGCAGTGCCCCTCAGGCGGGAGGAGCCGATACGCAGTATTTT | CSAPQAGGADTQYF | TRBD2 | TRBJ2-3 | TRBV20-1 | -
TGTGCCAGCAGCTTGGGGTCGGGGCCCCCGGGGAATGAGCAGTTCTTC | CASSLGSGPPGNEQFF | - | TRBJ2-1 | TRBV11-2 | many
TGTGCCAGCAGTTCGAGCAGGGGGTTTGGCGAGCAGTACTTC | CASSSSRGFGEQYF | TRBD1 | TRBJ2-7 | TRBV12-3/TRBV12-4 | -
TGTGCCAGCAGTAGCCAATGGGGAGGCTCCTACAATGAGCAGTTCTTC | CASSSQWGGSYNEQFF | - | TRBJ2-1 | TRBV7-2 | many
TGTGCCATCAGAATTGAACAGGGGGCGGCCAACTATGGCTACACCTTC | CAIRIEQGAANYGYTF | TRBD1 | TRBJ1-2 | TRBV10-3 | many
TGTGCCAGCAGCGTCTCTAGCGGGAGGGCCAGCCCCAACACAGATACGCAGTATTTT | CASSVSSGRASPNTDTQYF | TRBD2 | TRBJ2-3 | TRBV9 | many
TGTGCCAGCAGTTTTCGGGGGAGTGCTCAGCCCCAGCATTTT | CASSFRGSAQPQHF | - | TRBJ1-5 | TRBV28 | many
TGTGCTAGTGGTTTGGTACCTAGGGGGGCGCAGTATTTT | CASGLVPRGAQYF | - | TRBJ2-3 | TRBV12-5 | many
TGTGCCAGCAGTGTCCCGGGACAAGGGGCTTTCTTT | CASSVPGQGAFF | - | TRBJ1-1 | TRBV25-1 | -
TGTTCCAGCAGTGACTCGGTCGGGGCCTATGGCTACACCTTC | CSSSDSVGAYGYTF | - | TRBJ1-2 | TRBV6-4 | -
TGTGCCAGCAGCCCAAAATGGGGCAATGAAAAACTGTTTTTT | CASSPKWGNEKLFF | - | TRBJ1-4 | TRBV3-1 | many
TGTGCCAGCAGCTTCAAAGGGGGCACTGAAGCTTTCTTT | CASSFKGGTEAFF | - | TRBJ1-1 | TRBV7-9 | many
TGTGCCAGCAGCTTAATTGACGGAAAGAACACTGAAGCTTTCTTT | CASSLIDGKNTEAFF | - | TRBJ1-1 | TRBV7-9 | medium-sized
TGCGGAGCATTTTGGACTACGGCCTCCAATGAGCAGTTCTTC | CGAFWTTASNEQFF | - | TRBJ2-1 | TRBV20-1 | many
TGCGCCAGCAGCCCCGGGTCTAGCGGAACTGAGCAGTTCTTC | CASSPGSSGTEQFF | TRBD2 | TRBJ2-1 | TRBV5-1 | -
TGTGCCAGCTCACGTCCGGGACAGGGGACCTACGAGCAGTACTTC | CASSRPGQGTYEQYF | TRBD1 | TRBJ2-7 | TRBV18 | many
TGTGCCAGCAGATGGAGCGGGAGCTCCTACAATGAGCAGTTCTTC | CASRWSGSSYNEQFF | TRBD2 | TRBJ2-1 | TRBV27 | many